This T cell receptor beta chain originates from a study of T cells in Graves' hyperthyroidism and ophthalmopathy. Looking at the study overall: The initial diagnosis was the point when peripheral blood was collected, ahead of any treatment.

General study findings and limits: The model identified upcoming ophthalmopathy a median approximately six months ahead of onset.

V dropped 5 bases and J dropped 8 bases, with 18 bases sitting between them. The V gene's germline CDR1 is SNHLY and CDR2 FYNNEI. This CDR3 region has 14 residues. Amplification targeted TCR beta CDR3 regions from RNA transcripts. HTBI primers were used for first-round RT-PCR of the TCR CDR3. TCRdb re-derived calls from the multiplex PCR reads in MiXCR, one entry per CDR3 protein. The data show around 240,000 distinct CDR3 sequences, with approximately 14% seen just once and 10% to 15% held by the top ten. This clonotype was seen repeatedly, ten times or more. The target antigen is unknown. The sequence was collected from a woman in her 40s with Graves' hyperthyroidism that later progressed to Graves' ophthalmopathy. Source material: blood. This sequence joins TRBV2 and TRBJ1-2; D is undetermined. The CDR3 loop reads CASSPPGHKGGYTF. The CDR3 coding sequence is TGTGCCAGCAGTCCGCCGGGTCACAAGGGAGGCTACACCTTC.